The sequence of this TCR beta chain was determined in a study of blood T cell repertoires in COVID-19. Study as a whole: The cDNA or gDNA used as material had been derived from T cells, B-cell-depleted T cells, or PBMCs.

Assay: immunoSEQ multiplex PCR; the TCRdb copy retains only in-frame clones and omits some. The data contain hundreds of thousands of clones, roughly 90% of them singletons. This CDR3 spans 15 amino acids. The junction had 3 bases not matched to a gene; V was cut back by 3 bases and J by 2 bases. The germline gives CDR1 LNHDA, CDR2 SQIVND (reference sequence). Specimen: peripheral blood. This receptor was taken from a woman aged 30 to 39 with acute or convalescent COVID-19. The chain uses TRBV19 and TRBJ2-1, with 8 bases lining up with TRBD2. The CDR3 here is CASSMSAGAYNEQFF. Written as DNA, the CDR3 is TGTGCCAGTAGTATGTCAGCGGGGGCCTACAATGAGCAGTTCTTC. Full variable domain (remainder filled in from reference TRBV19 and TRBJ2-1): DGGITQSPKYLFRKEGQNVTLSCEQNLNHDAMYWYRQDPGQGLRLIYYSQIVNDFQKGDIAEGYSVSREKKESFPLTVTSAQKNPTAFYLCASSMSAGAYNEQFFGPGTRLTVL.